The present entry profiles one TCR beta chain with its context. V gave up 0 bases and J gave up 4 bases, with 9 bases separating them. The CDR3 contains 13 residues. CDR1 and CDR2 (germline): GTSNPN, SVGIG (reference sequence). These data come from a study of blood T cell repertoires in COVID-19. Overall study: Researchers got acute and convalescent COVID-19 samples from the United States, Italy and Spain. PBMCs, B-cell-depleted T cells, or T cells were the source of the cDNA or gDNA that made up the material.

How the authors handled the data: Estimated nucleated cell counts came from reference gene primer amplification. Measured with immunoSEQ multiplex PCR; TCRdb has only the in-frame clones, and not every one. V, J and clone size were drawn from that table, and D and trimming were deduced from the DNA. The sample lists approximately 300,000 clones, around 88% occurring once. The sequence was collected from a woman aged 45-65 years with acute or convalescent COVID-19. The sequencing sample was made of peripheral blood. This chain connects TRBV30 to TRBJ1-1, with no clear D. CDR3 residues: CAWSVLSFTEAFF. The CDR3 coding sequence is TGTGCCTGGAGTGTATTGAGTTTCACTGAAGCTTTCTTT.